This T cell receptor (beta chain) was sequenced in a study of blood T cell repertoires in COVID-19. Study-wide context: The United States, Italy and Spain provided the acute and convalescent COVID-19 samples.

Germline trimming cut 3 bases from V and 6 bases from J; bases unmatched to any gene: 6. Germline V gene data show CDR1 as SGHRS and CDR2 as YFSETQ. This CDR3 is built from 14 residues. TCRdb's copy holds only in-frame clones and misses some; the assay was immunoSEQ multiplex PCR. Of fewer than 85,000 clones in the sample, more than 70% were seen once. This sequence originates from a man in his 70s with COVID-19, enrolled during active disease. The chain employs TRBV5-1 and TRBJ1-1; TRBD1 matches at 9 bases. Material: peripheral blood. The CDR3 spells CASSSGQGIAEAFF. The CDR3 DNA follows: TGCGCCAGCAGCTCGGGACAGGGTATAGCTGAAGCTTTCTTT.